What follows is one T cell receptor beta chain and its context. The data originate from a study of coeliac disease. Trimming took 0 bases from V and 1 from J, leaving 5 bases between them. CDR1 SGDLS and CDR2 YYNGEE come from the germline V gene. This CDR3 has 14 amino acids. The data were produced by immunoSEQ multiplex PCR, yet TCRdb's version contains in-frame clones alone and is incomplete. The profile shows some 6,200 clones, about 66% of them singletons. The clonotype was recovered from a man in his 70s with active celiac disease. What was sequenced was lymphocytes from the gut lamina propria. The V gene is TRBV9, the J gene TRBJ2-4; perhaps TRBD2 as D (5 bases). CDR3 nucleotides: TGTGCCAGCAGCGTAGGAGGGGCCAAAAACATTCAGTACTTC. Translation: CASSVGGAKNIQYF.